This is a list of T cell receptor beta chains from one sample in a study of CD8 T cells in acute hepatitis C reinfection. Here immunoSEQ multiplex PCR was the method, and the copy in TCRdb shows in-frame clones only, minus some. The table has 30,000 to 40,000 clones, roughly 88% seen once. The sequenced sample consisted of naive CD8+ T cells from PBMCs. Every receptor here comes from a woman under 30 who spontaneously cleared hepatitis C infection. The CDR3 runs from the conserved cysteine through the conserved F or W.

TRBV6-5,13,CASSYSLVDEQFF
TRBV7-8,15,CASSEPGQGHDEQYF
TRBV7-9,14,CASSLGVGENGYTF
TRBV19,15,CASSILRRARNEQFF
TRBV13,14,CASRAGGWDTEAFF
TRBV14,14,CASSQERADYGYTF
TRBV6-1,11,CASVVFGEAFF
TRBV7-8,14,CASSDTGSGNTIYF
TRBV5-1,13,CASSLAGGDTQYF
TRBV7-2,13,CASSPTLGYEQYF
TRBV11-2,15,CASSPGGGSTDTQYF
TRBV28,13,CASSPRGTETQYF